These 8 T cell receptor beta chains share one sample of origin, sequenced in a study of blood T cell repertoires in COVID-19. TCRdb's copy holds only in-frame clones and misses some; the assay was immunoSEQ multiplex PCR. The sample yields over 150,000 clones, 86% seen once. Material: peripheral blood. The origin of the receptors is a man aged 45-65 years with active or convalescent COVID-19.

The CDR3: CAISERGQGRSYEQYF. Here the CDR3 DNA reads TGTGCCATCAGTGAACGAGGACAGGGAAGATCCTACGAGCAGTACTTC. The genes are TRBV10-3 and TRBJ2-7, with TRBD1 matching 8 bases. This CDR3 has 16 amino acids. V dropped 3 bases and J dropped 1; count of bases not matched to a gene: 8. The germline CDR1 and CDR2 sequences are ENHRY and SYGVKD.

This sequence joins TRBV5-4 and TRBJ2-5; TRBD2 matches at 8 bases. This CDR3 is built from 14 residues. The germline V gene encodes CDR1 SGHNT and CDR2 YYREEE (reference sequence). After removal of 2 bases from V and 5 bases from J, the junction contained 5 bases not matched to a gene. The CDR3 DNA is TGTGCCAGCAGCTTTACCGGGACTAGGGAGACCCAGTACTTC. Protein: CASSFTGTRETQYF.

The rearrangement links TRBV11-1 to TRBJ1-2, with 7 bases aligning to TRBD1. This CDR3 is built from 14 residues. V was clipped by 5 bases and J by 6 bases; unmatched bases: 9. From germline, CDR1 is SGHAT and CDR2 FQDESV (reference sequence). CDR3 coding DNA: TGTGCCAGCAGCCCTTACTCAGACAGGGATGGCTACACCTTC. Encoded protein: CASSPYSDRDGYTF.

The chain uses TRBV7-9 and TRBJ2-7; 7 bases align to TRBD1. The germline CDR1 and CDR2 sequences are SEHNR and FQNEAQ (reference sequence). Germline trimming cut 1 base from V and 6 bases from J; bases unmatched to any gene: 3. The CDR3 spans 13 residues. The CDR3 sequence: CASSLGDRGEQYF. CDR3 nucleotide sequence: TGTGCCAGCAGCTTAGGGGACAGAGGCGAGCAGTACTTC.

This sequence joins TRBV6-5 and TRBJ2-7, with D possibly TRBD2 on 6 matching bases. Germline V gene data show CDR1 as MNHEY and CDR2 as SVGAGI. The CDR3 is made up of 15 amino acids. Trimming shortened V by 6 bases and J by 2 bases, and 17 bases separated the two germline ends. The CDR3 DNA follows: TGTGCCAGCAGACTCCGGGACTCTAGCACCTACGAGCAGTACTTC. Translating it yields CASRLRDSSTYEQYF.

This chain uses TRBV7-2 with TRBJ1-4; D perhaps matches TRBD1 (5 bases). Trimming left V 1 base short and J 5 bases short, with 8 bases between. Germline CDR1 is SGHTA and CDR2 is FQGNSA. The CDR3 spans 14 residues. In DNA form, the CDR3 reads TGTGCCAGCAGCTTAGTTCACAGGAATGAAAAACTGTTTTTT. Its protein product is CASSLVHRNEKLFF.

In nucleotides, the CDR3 is TGTGCCAGCAGTTTAGCCCCGAGGTACGAGCAGTACTTC. Encoded protein: CASSLAPRYEQYF. The genes are TRBV12-3 or TRBV12-4 and TRBJ2-7; D not certain. The CDR3 is 13 amino acids. Trimming took off 0 bases at V and 4 bases at J, with 7 bases between the two ends.

The chain uses TRBV6-2 or TRBV6-3 and TRBJ1-5, with D possibly TRBD1 on 6 matching bases. The germline V gene encodes CDR1 MNHEY and CDR2 SVGEGT. V lost 6 bases and J 2 bases, leaving 11 bases between the germline ends. This CDR3 has 14 residues. CDR3 coding DNA: TGTGCCAGCAGCCAACAGGGAGGCAATCAGCCCCAGCATTTT. Translation gives CASSQQGGNQPQHF.